This T cell receptor beta chain is drawn from a study of T cell responses to AZD1222 COVID-19 vaccine. Germline-derived CDR1 and CDR2 are KGHSH and LQKENI. The CDR3 length is 13 residues. V was pared by 7 bases and J by 5 bases, with 11 bases between. Libraries were prepared by immunoSEQ multiplex PCR; TCRdb keeps only in-frame clonotypes and omits some of them. The sample yields 100,000 to 120,000 clones, over 90% seen once. This specimen consisted of peripheral blood, obtained 28 days after the second AZD1222 dose. The origin of this receptor is an adult who received the AZD1222 COVID-19 vaccine. The chain links TRBV18 to TRBJ1-4; tentative D call: TRBD1 (6 bases). CDR3 region: CASFRGRNEKLFF. The CDR3, as DNA: TGTGCCAGCTTTCGGGGGCGAAATGAAAAACTGTTTTTT.